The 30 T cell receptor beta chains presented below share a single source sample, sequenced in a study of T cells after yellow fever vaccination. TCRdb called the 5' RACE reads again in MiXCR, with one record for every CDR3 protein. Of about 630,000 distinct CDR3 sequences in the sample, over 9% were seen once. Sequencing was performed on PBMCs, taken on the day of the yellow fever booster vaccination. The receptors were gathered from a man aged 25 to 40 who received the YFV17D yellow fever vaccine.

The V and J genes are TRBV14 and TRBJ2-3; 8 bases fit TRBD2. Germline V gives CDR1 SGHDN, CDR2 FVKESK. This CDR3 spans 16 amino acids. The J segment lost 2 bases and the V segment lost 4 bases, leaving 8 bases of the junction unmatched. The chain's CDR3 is CASSLSAGAPTDTQYF. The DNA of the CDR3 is TGTGCCAGCAGCCTCTCAGCGGGAGCACCCACAGATACGCAGTATTTT.

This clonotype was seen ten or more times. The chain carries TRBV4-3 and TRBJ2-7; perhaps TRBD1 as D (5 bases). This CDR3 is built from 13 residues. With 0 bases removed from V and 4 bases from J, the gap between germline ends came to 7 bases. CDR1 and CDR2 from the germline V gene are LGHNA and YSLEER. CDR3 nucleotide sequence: TGCGCCAGCAGCCAAGACAGGGCGTACGAGCAGTACTTC. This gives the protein CASSQDRAYEQYF.

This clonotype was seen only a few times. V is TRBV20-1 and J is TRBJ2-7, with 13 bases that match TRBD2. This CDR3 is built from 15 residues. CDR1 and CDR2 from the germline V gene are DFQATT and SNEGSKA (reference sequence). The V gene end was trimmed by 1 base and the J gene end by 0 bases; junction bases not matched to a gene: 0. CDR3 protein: CSARGTSGSSYEQYF. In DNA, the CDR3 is TGCAGTGCTAGAGGGACTAGCGGGAGCTCCTACGAGCAGTACTTC.

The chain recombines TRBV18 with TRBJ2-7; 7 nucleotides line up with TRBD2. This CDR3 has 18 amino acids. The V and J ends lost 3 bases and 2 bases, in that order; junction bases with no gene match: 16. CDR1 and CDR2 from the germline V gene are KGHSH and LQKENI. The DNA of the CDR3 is TGTGCCAGCTCACCGGATTTTACGGGAGGCCTAACCACCTACGAGCAGTACTTC. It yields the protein CASSPDFTGGLTTYEQYF.

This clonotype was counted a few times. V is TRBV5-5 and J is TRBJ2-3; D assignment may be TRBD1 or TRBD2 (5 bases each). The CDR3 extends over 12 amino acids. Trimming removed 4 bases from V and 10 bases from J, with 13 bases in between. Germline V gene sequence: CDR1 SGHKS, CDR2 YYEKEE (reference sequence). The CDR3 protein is CASSQGPPAQYF. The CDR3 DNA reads TGTGCCAGCAGCCAGGGACCCCCGGCGCAGTATTTT.

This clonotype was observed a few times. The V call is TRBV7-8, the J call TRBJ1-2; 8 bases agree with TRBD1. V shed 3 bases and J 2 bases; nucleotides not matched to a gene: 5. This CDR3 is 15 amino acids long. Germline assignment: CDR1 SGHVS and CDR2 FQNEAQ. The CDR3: CASSFARTGNYGYTF. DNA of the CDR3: TGTGCCAGCAGCTTCGCCCGGACAGGGAACTATGGCTACACCTTC.

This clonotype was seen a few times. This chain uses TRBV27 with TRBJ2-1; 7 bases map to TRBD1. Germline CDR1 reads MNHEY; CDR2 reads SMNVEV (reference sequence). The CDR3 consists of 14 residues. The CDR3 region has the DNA TGTGCGAGCCAACGGGGACAGTTTTACAATGAGCAGTTCTTC. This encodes CASQRGQFYNEQFF.

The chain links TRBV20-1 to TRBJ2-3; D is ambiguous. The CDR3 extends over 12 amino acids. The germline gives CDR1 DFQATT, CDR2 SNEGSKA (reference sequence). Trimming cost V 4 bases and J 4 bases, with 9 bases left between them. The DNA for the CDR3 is TGCAGTGCTACTTCAGGCGCAGATACGCAGTATTTT. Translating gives CSATSGADTQYF.

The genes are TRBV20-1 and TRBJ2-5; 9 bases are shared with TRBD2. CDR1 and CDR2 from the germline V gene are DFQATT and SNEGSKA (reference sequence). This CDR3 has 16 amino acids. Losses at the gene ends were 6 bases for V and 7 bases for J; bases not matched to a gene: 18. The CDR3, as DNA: TGCAGTGCCTCCACTGCTAGCGGGATCCCCTCGGGGACCCAGTACTTC. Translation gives CSASTASGIPSGTQYF.

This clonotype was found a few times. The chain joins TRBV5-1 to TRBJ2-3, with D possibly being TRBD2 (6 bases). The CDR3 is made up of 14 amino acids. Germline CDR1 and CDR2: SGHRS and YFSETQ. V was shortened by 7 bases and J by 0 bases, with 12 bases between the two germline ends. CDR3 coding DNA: TGCGCCAGCCGGGTTGGAGGGAGCACAGATACGCAGTATTTT. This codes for CASRVGGSTDTQYF.

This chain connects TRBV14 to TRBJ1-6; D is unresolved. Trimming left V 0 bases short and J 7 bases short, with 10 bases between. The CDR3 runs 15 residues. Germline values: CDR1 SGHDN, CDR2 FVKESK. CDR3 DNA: TGTGCCAGCAGCCAAGATCTTGTGGGGAATTCACCCCTCCACTTT. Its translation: CASSQDLVGNSPLHF.

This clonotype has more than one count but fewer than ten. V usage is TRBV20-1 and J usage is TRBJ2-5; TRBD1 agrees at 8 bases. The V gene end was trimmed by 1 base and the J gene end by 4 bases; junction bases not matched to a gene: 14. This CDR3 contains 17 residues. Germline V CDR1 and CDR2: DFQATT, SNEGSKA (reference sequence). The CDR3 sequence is CSARGAGGYNLGETQYF. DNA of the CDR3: TGCAGTGCTAGAGGGGCAGGGGGCTACAACCTAGGAGAGACCCAGTACTTC.

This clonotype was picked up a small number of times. DNA of the CDR3: TGTGCCAGCAGCCCGGTACAGAGCTCCTACAATGAGCAGTTCTTC. Protein: CASSPVQSSYNEQFF. The J gene is TRBJ2-1, the V gene TRBV5-6; D is ambiguous. The V gene's germline CDR1 is SGHDT and CDR2 YYEEEE. Between the trimmed V and J ends, which lost 4 bases and 0 bases, there was a span of 11 bases. CDR3 size: 15 residues.

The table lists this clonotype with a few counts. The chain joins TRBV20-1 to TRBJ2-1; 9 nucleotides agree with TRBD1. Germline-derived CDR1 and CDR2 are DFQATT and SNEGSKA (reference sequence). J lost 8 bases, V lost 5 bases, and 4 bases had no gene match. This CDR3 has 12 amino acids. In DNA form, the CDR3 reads TGCAGTGCTGGACAGGGGTCCGATGAGCAGTTCTTC. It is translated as CSAGQGSDEQFF.

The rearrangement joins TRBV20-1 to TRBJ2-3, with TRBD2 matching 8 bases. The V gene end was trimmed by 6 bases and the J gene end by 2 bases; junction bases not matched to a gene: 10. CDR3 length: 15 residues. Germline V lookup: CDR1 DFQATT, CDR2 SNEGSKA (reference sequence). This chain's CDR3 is CSAPRGGRNTDTQYF. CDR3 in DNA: TGCAGTGCCCCCCGGGGGGGGAGGAACACAGATACGCAGTATTTT.

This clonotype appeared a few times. DNA for the CDR3: TGCAGTGCTAGAAGCGGGAGGGCCATCTACGAGCAGTACTTC. As protein: CSARSGRAIYEQYF. The chain employs TRBV20-1 and TRBJ2-7; 10 bases match TRBD2. V was pared by 2 bases and J by 3 bases, with 4 bases of the junction left unmatched. The CDR3 runs to 14 residues. The germline CDR1 and CDR2 sequences are DFQATT and SNEGSKA (reference sequence).

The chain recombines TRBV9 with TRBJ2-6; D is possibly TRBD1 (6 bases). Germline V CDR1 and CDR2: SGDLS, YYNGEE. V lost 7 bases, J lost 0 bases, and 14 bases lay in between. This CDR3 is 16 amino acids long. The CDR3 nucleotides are TGTGCCAGCGCCCGGGACACGTACTCTGGGGCCAACGTCCTGACTTTC. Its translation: CASARDTYSGANVLTF. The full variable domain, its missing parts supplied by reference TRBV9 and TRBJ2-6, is DSGVTQTPKHLITATGQRVTLRCSPRSGDLSVYWYQQSLDQGLQFLIQYYNGEERAKGNILERFSAQQFPDLHSELNLSSLELGDSALYFCASARDTYSGANVLTFGAGSRLTVL.

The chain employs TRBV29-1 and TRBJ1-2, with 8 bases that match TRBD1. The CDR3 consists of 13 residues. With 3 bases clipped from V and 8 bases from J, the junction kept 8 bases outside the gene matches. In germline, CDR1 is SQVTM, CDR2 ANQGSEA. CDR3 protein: CSVDYQGARGYTF. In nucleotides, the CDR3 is TGCAGCGTTGATTATCAGGGGGCGCGGGGCTACACCTTC.

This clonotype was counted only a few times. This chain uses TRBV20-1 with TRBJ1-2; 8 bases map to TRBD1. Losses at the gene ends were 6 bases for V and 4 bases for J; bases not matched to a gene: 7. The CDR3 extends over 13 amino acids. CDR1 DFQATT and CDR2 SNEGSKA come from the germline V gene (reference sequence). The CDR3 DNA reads TGCAGTGCCACCGGACAGGGTGGCTATGGCTACACCTTC. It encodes CSATGQGGYGYTF.

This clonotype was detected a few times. CDR3 DNA: TGTGCCTGGACCGGCGGGAGGGCCGGCGAGCAGTTCTTC. Translating it yields CAWTGGRAGEQFF. This chain links TRBV30 with TRBJ2-1, with TRBD2 identical over 9 bases. Trimming took 4 bases from V and 10 from J; bases not matched to a gene: 8. The CDR3 loop spans 13 amino acids. The V gene's germline CDR1 is GTSNPN and CDR2 SVGIG (reference sequence). The full variable domain, rest sourced from reference TRBV30 and TRBJ2-1, is SQTIHQWPATLVQPVGSPLSLECTVEGTSNPNLYWYRQAAGRGLQLLFYSVGIGQISSEVPQNLSASRPQDRQFILSSKKLLLSDSGFYLCAWTGGRAGEQFFGPGTRLTVL.

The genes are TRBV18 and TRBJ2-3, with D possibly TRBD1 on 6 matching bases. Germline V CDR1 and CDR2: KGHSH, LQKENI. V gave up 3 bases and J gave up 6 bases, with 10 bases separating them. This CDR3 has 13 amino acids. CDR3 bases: TGTGCCAGCTCACCTCCAGGGGTGGATACGCAGTATTTT. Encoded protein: CASSPPGVDTQYF.

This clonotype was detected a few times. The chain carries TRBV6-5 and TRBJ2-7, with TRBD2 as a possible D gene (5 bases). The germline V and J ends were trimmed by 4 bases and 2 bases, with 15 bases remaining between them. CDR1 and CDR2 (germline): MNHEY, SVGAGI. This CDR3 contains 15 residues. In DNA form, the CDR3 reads TGTGCCAGCAGTTCTACTAGGACCGAAGCCTACGAGCAGTACTTC. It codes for CASSSTRTEAYEQYF.

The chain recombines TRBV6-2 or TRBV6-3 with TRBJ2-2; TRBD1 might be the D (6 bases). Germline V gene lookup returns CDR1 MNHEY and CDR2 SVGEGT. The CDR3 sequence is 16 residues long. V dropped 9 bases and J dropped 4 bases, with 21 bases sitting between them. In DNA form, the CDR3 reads TGTGCCAGTAAAAGACAGGCCCTCGCCGGCACCGGGGAGCTGTTTTTT. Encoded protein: CASKRQALAGTGELFF.

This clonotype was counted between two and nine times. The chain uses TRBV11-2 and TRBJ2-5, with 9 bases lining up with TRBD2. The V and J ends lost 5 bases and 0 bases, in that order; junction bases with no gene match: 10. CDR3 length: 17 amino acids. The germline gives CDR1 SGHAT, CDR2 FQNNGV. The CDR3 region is CASSRRVAGAYQETQYF. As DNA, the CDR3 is TGTGCCAGCAGCCGCCGCGTAGCGGGGGCGTACCAAGAGACCCAGTACTTC.

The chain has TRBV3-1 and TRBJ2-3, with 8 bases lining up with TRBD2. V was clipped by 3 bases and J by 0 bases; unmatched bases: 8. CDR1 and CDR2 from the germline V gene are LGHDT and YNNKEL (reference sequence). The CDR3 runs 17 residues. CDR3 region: CASSQLSGATSTDTQYF. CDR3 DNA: TGTGCCAGCAGCCAGCTTAGCGGGGCTACTAGCACAGATACGCAGTATTTT.

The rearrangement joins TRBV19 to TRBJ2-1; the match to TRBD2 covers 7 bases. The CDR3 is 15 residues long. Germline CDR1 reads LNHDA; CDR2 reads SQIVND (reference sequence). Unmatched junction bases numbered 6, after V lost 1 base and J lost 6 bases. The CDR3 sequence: CASSIGVGGTNEQFF. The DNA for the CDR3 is TGTGCCAGTAGTATAGGGGTGGGAGGGACCAATGAGCAGTTCTTC.

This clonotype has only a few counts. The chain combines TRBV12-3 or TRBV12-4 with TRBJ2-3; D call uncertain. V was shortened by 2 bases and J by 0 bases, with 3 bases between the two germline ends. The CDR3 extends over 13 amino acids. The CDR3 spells CASSLWSTDTQYF. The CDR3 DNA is TGTGCCAGCAGTTTATGGAGCACAGATACGCAGTATTTT.

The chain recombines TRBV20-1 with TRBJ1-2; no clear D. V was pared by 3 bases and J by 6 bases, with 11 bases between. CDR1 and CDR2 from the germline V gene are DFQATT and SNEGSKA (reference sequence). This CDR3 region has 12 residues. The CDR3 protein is CSASFVGDGYTF. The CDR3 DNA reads TGCAGTGCTAGTTTTGTCGGCGATGGCTACACCTTC.

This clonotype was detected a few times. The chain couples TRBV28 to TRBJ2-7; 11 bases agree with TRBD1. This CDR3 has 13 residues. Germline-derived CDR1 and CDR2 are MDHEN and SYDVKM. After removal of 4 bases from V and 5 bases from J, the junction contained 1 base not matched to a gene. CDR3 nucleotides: TGTGCCAGCAGTTCGGGACAGGGGGACGAGCAGTACTTC. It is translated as CASSSGQGDEQYF.

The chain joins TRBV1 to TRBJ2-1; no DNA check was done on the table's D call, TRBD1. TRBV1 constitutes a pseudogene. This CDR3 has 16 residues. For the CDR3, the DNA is TGCACCAGCAGCCAAGATTCAGGGGATTTGCACAATGAGCAGTTCTTC. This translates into CTSSQDSGDLHNEQFF.